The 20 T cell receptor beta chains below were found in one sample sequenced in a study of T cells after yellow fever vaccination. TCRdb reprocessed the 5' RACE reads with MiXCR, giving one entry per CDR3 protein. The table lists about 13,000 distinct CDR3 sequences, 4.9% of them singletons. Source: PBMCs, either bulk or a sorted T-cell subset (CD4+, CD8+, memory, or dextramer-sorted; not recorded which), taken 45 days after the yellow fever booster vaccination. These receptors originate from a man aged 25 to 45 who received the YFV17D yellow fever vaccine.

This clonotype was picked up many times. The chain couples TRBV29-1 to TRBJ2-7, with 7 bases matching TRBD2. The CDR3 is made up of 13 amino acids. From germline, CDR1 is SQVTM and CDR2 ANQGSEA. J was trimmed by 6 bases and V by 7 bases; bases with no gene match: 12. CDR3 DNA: TGCAGCGCCCTTGGACGGGGGGTTGGCGAGCAGTACTTC. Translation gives CSALGRGVGEQYF.

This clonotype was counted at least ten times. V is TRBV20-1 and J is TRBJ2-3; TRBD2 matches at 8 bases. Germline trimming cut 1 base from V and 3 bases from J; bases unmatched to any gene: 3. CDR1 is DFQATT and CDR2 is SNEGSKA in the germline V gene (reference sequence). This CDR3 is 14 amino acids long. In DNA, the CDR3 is TGCAGTGCTAGAGTCCAGCGGGAGACAGATACGCAGTATTTT. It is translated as CSARVQRETDTQYF.

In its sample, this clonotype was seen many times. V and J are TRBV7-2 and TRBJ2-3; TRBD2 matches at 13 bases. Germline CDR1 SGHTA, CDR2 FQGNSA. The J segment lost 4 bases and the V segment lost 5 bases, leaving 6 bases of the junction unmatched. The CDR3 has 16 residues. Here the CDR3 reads CASSPRLAGGADTQYF. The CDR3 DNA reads TGTGCCAGCAGCCCGAGACTAGCGGGAGGCGCAGATACGCAGTATTTT.

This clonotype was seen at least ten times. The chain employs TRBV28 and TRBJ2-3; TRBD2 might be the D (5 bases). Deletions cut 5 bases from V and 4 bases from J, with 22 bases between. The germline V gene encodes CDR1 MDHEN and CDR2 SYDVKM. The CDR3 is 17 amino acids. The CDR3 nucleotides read TGTGCCAGCAGTAGCCTAACCCTAGAGGGTAGGGCAGATACGCAGTATTTT. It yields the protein CASSSLTLEGRADTQYF.

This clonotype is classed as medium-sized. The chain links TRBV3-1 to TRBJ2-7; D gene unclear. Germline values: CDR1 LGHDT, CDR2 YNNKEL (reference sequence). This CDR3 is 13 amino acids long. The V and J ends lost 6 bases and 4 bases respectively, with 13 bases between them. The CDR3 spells CASSGQQGYEQYF. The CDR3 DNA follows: TGTGCCAGCAGTGGCCAGCAAGGTTACGAGCAGTACTTC.

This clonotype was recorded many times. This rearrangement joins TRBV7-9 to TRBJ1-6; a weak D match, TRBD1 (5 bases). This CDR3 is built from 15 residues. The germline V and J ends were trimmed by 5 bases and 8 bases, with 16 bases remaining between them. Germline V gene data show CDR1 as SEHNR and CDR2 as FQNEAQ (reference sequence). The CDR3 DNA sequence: TGTGCCAGCAGCCTACACGAGGGGCGGGATTCACCCCTCCACTTT. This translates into CASSLHEGRDSPLHF.

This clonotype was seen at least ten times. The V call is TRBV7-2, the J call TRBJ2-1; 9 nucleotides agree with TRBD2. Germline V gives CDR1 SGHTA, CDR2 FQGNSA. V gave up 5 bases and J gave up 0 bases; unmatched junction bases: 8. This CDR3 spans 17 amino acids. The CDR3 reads CASSPSGAIPSYNEQFF. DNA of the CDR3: TGTGCCAGCAGCCCTAGCGGGGCCATCCCCTCCTACAATGAGCAGTTCTTC.

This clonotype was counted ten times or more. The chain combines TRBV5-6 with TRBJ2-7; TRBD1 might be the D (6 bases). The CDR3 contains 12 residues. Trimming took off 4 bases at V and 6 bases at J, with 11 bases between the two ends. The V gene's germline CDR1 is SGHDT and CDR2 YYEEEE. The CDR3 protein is CASSPQGIEQYF. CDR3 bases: TGTGCCAGCAGCCCGCAGGGGATCGAGCAGTACTTC.

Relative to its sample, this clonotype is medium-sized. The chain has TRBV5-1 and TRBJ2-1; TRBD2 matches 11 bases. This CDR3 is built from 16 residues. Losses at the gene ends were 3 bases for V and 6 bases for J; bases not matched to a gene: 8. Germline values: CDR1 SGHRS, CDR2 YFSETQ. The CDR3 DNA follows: TGCGCCAGCAGCTGGGGGACTAGCGGAGTAGTCAATGAGCAGTTCTTC. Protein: CASSWGTSGVVNEQFF. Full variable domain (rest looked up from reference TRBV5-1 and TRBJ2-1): KAGVTQTPRYLIKTRGQQVTLSCSPISGHRSVSWYQQTPGQGLQFLFEYFSETQRNKGNFPGRFSGRQFSNSRSEMNVSTLELGDSALYLCASSWGTSGVVNEQFFGPGTRLTVL.

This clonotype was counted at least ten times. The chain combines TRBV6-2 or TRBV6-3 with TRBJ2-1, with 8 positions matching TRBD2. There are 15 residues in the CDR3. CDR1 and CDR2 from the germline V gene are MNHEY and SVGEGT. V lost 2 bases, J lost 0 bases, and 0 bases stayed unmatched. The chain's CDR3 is CASSYSGSSYNEQFF. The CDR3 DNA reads TGTGCCAGCAGTTACAGCGGGAGCTCCTACAATGAGCAGTTCTTC.

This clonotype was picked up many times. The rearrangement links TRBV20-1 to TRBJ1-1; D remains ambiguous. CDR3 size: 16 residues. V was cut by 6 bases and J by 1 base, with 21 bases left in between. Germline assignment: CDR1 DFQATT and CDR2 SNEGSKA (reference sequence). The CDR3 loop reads CSANAPIGRGNTEAFF. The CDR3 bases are TGCAGTGCCAATGCCCCAATCGGCAGAGGGAACACTGAAGCTTTCTTT.

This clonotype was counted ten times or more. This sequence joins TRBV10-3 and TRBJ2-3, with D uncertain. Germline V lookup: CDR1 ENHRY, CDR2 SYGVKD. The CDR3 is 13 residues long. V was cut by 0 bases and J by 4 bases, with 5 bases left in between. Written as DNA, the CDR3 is TGTGCCATCAGTGAGTCCCCTGCAGATACGCAGTATTTT. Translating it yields CAISESPADTQYF.

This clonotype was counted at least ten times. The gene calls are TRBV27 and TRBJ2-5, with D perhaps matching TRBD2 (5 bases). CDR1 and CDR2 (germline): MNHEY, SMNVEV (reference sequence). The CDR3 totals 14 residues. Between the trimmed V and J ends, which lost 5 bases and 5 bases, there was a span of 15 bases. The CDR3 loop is CASSRFPTMETQYF. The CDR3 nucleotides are TGTGCCAGCAGTCGGTTCCCGACTATGGAGACCCAGTACTTC.

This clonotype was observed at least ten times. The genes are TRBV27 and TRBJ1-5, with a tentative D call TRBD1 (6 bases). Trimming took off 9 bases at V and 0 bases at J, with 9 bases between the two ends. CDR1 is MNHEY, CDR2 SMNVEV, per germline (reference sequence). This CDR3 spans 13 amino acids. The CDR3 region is CASSTGSNQPQHF. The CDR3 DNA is TGTGCCAGTTCGACAGGTAGCAATCAGCCCCAGCATTTT.

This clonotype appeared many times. The CDR3 nucleotides read TGTGCCAGCAGCTTCATCAATGAGCAGTTCTTC. Encoded protein: CASSFINEQFF. The J gene is TRBJ2-1, the V gene TRBV7-2, with D unresolved. CDR1 and CDR2 (germline): SGHTA, FQGNSA. Between the trimmed V and J ends, which lost 3 bases and 6 bases, there was a span of 3 bases. The CDR3 has 11 residues.

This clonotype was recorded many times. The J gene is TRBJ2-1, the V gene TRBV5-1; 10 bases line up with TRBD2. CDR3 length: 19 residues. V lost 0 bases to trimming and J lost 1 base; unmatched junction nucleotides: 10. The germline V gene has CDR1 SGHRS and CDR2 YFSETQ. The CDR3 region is CASSLDVAGGPISYNEQFF. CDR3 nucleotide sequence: TGCGCCAGCAGCTTGGATGTAGCGGGAGGACCTATTTCCTACAATGAGCAGTTCTTC. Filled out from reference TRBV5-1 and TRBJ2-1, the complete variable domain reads KAGVTQTPRYLIKTRGQQVTLSCSPISGHRSVSWYQQTPGQGLQFLFEYFSETQRNKGNFPGRFSGRQFSNSRSEMNVSTLELGDSALYLCASSLDVAGGPISYNEQFFGPGTRLTVL.

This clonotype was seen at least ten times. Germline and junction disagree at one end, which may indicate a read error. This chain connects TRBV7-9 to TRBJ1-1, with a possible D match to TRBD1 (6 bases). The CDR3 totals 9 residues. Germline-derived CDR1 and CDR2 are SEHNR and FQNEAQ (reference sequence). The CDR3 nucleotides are TGTGCCACAGGGCGGGACACATGGTTT. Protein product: CATGRDTWF.

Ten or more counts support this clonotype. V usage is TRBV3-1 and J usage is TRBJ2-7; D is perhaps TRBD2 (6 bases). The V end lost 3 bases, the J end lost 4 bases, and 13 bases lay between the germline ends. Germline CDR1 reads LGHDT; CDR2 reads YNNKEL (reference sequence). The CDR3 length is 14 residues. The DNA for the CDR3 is TGTGCCAGCAGCCACTCCGCGGGAACGTACGAGCAGTACTTC. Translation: CASSHSAGTYEQYF.

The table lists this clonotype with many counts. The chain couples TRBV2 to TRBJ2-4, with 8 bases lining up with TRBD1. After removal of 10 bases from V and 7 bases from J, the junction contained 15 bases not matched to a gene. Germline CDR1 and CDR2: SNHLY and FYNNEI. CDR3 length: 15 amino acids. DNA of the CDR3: TGTGCCACCGGGGATCTGCAGGGGGCTTTGAACATTCAGTACTTC. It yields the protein CATGDLQGALNIQYF.

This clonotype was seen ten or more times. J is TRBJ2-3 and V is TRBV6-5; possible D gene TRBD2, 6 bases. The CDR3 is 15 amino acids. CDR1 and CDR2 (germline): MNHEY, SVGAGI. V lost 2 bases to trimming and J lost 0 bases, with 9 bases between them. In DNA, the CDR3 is TGTGCCAGCAGTTACCTTGCGGGGAGCACAGATACGCAGTATTTT. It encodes CASSYLAGSTDTQYF.